This TCR beta chain stems from a study of blood T cell repertoires in COVID-19. Turning to the study itself: PBMCs, B-cell-depleted T cells, or T cells provided the cDNA or gDNA that made up the material.

Only a few counts were recorded for this clone. The identical CDR3 is also encoded by other nucleotide sequences in the sample. This CDR3 contains 15 residues. Deletions cut 0 bases from V and 0 bases from J, with 8 bases between. Looked up from germline, CDR1 is SGHRS and CDR2 is YFSETQ. In the original processing: Estimation of nucleated cell counts was performed using reference gene primer amplification. Here immunoSEQ multiplex PCR was the method, and the copy in TCRdb shows in-frame clones only, minus some. Clone size and the V and J calls come from that table; the DNA yielded D and trimming. The table records about 150,000 clones, 80% to 90% of them present only once.

The clonotype was recovered from a woman aged 60 to 75 with active COVID-19. Material: peripheral blood. V is TRBV5-1 and J is TRBJ2-3; perhaps TRBD2 as D (6 bases). The CDR3 spells CASSLGGTSTDTQYF. CDR3 DNA: TGCGCCAGCAGCTTGGGGGGGACTAGCACAGATACGCAGTATTTT.